This T cell receptor beta chain derives from a study of blood T cell repertoires in COVID-19. Study-level background: The study drew acute and convalescent COVID-19 samples from the United States, Italy and Spain. The analysed material was cDNA or gDNA that came from T cells, B-cell-depleted T cells, or PBMCs.

Clones were sequenced by immunoSEQ multiplex PCR, and TCRdb holds only the in-frame ones, with some missing. The table shows 200,000 to 250,000 clones, with around 90% occurring only once. Recruits, aged about 18 to 100 years, lived in 24 US areas. Cohorts were based on clinical histories the participants reported. The CDR3 contains 15 residues. Germline CDR1 GTSNPN, CDR2 SVGIG (reference sequence). The V end was cut by 2 bases, the J end by 3 bases, with 15 bases between. Sequenced: PBMCs or T cells enriched from blood (not recorded which). This receptor was taken from a woman between 50 and 59 years old with acute COVID-19. The V gene is TRBV30, the J gene TRBJ2-3; D possibly corresponds to TRBD1 (8 bases). CDR3 loop: CAWSRNRGGTDTQYF. The CDR3 nucleotides read TGTGCCTGGAGTCGAAACAGGGGGGGGACAGATACGCAGTATTTT.